The 22 T cell receptor beta chains presented below share a single source sample, sequenced in a study of T cell clonality in common variable immunodeficiency. General study findings and limits: Reportedly, TCR beta sequences from common variable immunodeficiency showed fewer deletions and N-nucleotide insertions.

Their target antigens are unknown. Profiled with immunoSEQ multiplex PCR; TCRdb holds only in-frame clones, not every one. The sample was found to contain tens of thousands of clones, and every one recurs. Sequenced sample: peripheral blood mononuclear cells. The receptors shown here come from a human donor with common variable immunodeficiency.

Turning to this clone: The read terminates 3 residues ahead of where the CDR3 ends, so the germline J gene completes it. The chain couples TRBV19 to TRBJ2-2; D is ambiguous. Germline values: CDR1 LNHDA, CDR2 SQIVND (reference sequence). The CDR3 spans 14 residues. The germline V and J ends were trimmed by 1 base and 0 bases, with 3 bases remaining between them. The covered CDR3 bases are TGTGCCAGTAGTATAGTAGCGAACACCGGGGAG. Residues: CASSIVANTGE. The full-length CDR3 reads as CASSIVANTGELFF.

The table lists this clone with a few counts. The read finishes 3 residues shy of the CDR3 end, and the germline J gene is used to complete it. The V gene is TRBV2, the J gene TRBJ2-2; no firm D call. CDR3 length equals 11 residues. The V gene's germline CDR1 is SNHLY and CDR2 FYNNEI. Trimming took off 2 bases at V and 7 bases at J, with 2 bases between the two ends. CDR3: CASSEYGELFF. Partial CDR3 DNA: TGTGCCAGCAGTGAATACGGGGAG. Full variable domain (rest looked up from reference TRBV2 and TRBJ2-2): EPEVTQTPSHQVTQMGQEVILRCVPISNHLYFYWYRQILGQKVEFLVSFYNNEISEKSEIFDDQFSVERPDGSNFTLKIRSTKLEDSAMYFCASSEYGELFFGEGSRLTVL.

The sample holds a few counts of this clone. Sequencing ends 3 residues short of the CDR3 end; the germline J gene provides the rest. The rearrangement joins TRBV6-1 to TRBJ2-5; weak D call: TRBD2 (6 bases). CDR3 length equals 16 residues. CDR1 and CDR2 from the germline V gene are MNHNS and SASEGT. With 4 bases removed from V and 1 base from J, the gap between germline ends came to 16 bases. The CDR3 reads CASSAPRGLAQETQYF. CDR3 DNA, as far as it was read: TGTGCCAGCAGTGCACCCCGGGGGTTGGCCCAAGAGACC.

The sample holds many counts of this clone. The read is 3 residues too short to cover the CDR3 end, so that end is filled in from the germline J gene. The chain carries TRBV29-1 and TRBJ1-2, with 9 bases identical to TRBD1. From germline, CDR1 is SQVTM and CDR2 ANQGSEA. This CDR3 comprises 14 residues. V gave up 6 bases and J gave up 2 bases; unmatched junction bases: 7. CDR3 DNA (partial): TGCAGCGTCGACCGGGACAGGGACAACTATGGC. Its protein is CSVDRDRDNYG. The full CDR3 protein is CSVDRDRDNYGYTF.

Relative to its sample, this clone is medium-sized. The CDR3 goes on 3 residues after the read ends, and that part is filled in from the germline J gene. The V gene is TRBV6-1, the J gene TRBJ2-6, with 8 bases fitting TRBD1. V shed 2 bases and J 5 bases; nucleotides not matched to a gene: 8. There are 17 residues in the CDR3. From germline, CDR1 is MNHNS and CDR2 SASEGT. Partial CDR3 DNA: TGTGCCAGCAGTGAAACAGGGGGGCTTCTCTGGGCCAACGTC. This translates into CASSETGGLLWANV. The whole CDR3 is CASSETGGLLWANVLTF.

Notes on this clone: The sequence runs out 3 residues before the end of the CDR3; the remainder is reconstructed from the germline J gene. The V call is TRBV7-9, the J call TRBJ2-1; D might be TRBD1 (6 bases). Germline CDR1 and CDR2: SEHNR and FQNEAQ (reference sequence). The CDR3 is made up of 14 amino acids. Trimming removed 5 bases at V and 6 bases at J, with 14 bases between. CDR3: CASSALSDSNEQFF. The sequenced CDR3 bases are TGTGCCAGCAGCGCGCTGTCGGACAGCAATGAG.

Notes on this clone: The read comes to an end 3 residues before the CDR3 does, leaving the germline J gene to fill in the end. The J gene is TRBJ1-5, the V gene TRBV2; 7 bases map to TRBD1. CDR1 is SNHLY, CDR2 FYNNEI, per germline. Trimming took 7 bases from V and 5 from J; bases not matched to a gene: 8. CDR3 length equals 14 residues. CDR3 DNA, as far as it was read: TGTGCCAGCACGGCCACAGGGGCTTATCAGCCC. Protein product: CASTATGAYQP. The whole CDR3 sequence is CASTATGAYQPQHF.

This clone was seen at least ten times. The read halts 3 residues ahead of the CDR3 end, with the missing end drawn from the germline J gene. The chain combines TRBV10-1 with TRBJ2-4; no clear D gene. V shed 0 bases and J shed 7 bases, with 7 bases lying between them. The CDR3 is 13 residues long. Germline values: CDR1 WNHNN, CDR2 SYGVQD (reference sequence). CDR3 bases read: TGCGCCAGCAGTGAGTCTCCGGGTAACATT. Translating gives CASSESPGNI. The whole CDR3 protein is CASSESPGNIQYF.

Comments on this clone: Read sequence stops 3 residues before the CDR3 end, and the germline J gene provides the missing end. V gene TRBV5-6 combines with J gene TRBJ2-1; TRBD2 agrees at 9 bases. J gave up 7 bases and V 0 bases, and 2 bases lay outside the gene matches. This CDR3 is built from 14 residues. Germline-derived CDR1 and CDR2 are SGHDT and YYEEEE. The CDR3 bases that were read are TGTGCCAGCAGCTTGGGACTAGCGGAAAATGAG. Its translation: CASSLGLAENE. From start to end, the CDR3 is CASSLGLAENEQFF.

This clone came up many times. Read sequence stops 3 residues before the CDR3 end, and the germline J gene provides the missing end. The chain joins TRBV28 to TRBJ1-1, with D possibly TRBD1 on 6 matching bases. This CDR3 is built from 14 residues. V was pared by 8 bases and J by 0 bases, with 13 bases between. CDR1 is MDHEN, CDR2 SYDVKM, per germline. The covered CDR3 bases are TGTGCCAGCTCCTTCGGACAGATGAACACTGAA. It encodes CASSFGQMNTE. The whole CDR3 sequence reads CASSFGQMNTEAFF. The variable domain in full, completed from reference TRBV28 and TRBJ1-1, reads DVKVTQSSRYLVKRTGEKVFLECVQDMDHENMFWYRQDPGLGLRLIYFSYDVKMKEKGDIPEGYSVSREKKERFSLILESASTNQTSMYLCASSFGQMNTEAFFGQGTRLTVV.

With respect to this clone: Sequencing ends 3 residues short of the CDR3 end; the germline J gene provides the rest. J is TRBJ2-7 and V is TRBV5-5, with TRBD1 as a possible D gene (5 bases). CDR3 size: 15 residues. Germline V lookup: CDR1 SGHKS, CDR2 YYEKEE (reference sequence). V was pared by 4 bases and J by 2 bases, with 16 bases between. The CDR3 sequence: CASSPRPDRTYEQYF. The CDR3 bases that were read are TGTGCCAGCAGCCCCCGTCCAGACAGAACCTACGAG.

This clone has just a few counts. From the germline J gene comes the end of the CDR3, since the read stops 3 residues before it. The chain is built from TRBV19 and TRBJ1-2; TRBD1 might be the D (5 bases). Germline V gene sequence: CDR1 LNHDA, CDR2 SQIVND (reference sequence). Trimming took 5 bases from V and 3 from J, leaving 13 bases between them. The length of the CDR3 is 14 residues. The CDR3 bases that were read are TGTGCCAGTAGTGATTCCCAGGGTCACTATGGC. Translated, it gives CASSDSQGHYG. The whole CDR3 reads CASSDSQGHYGYTF.

At least ten counts were recorded for this clone. With the read ending 3 residues before the CDR3 end, the germline J gene is used to fill in that end. The rearrangement links TRBV20-1 to TRBJ2-7, with 14 nucleotides matching TRBD2. Germline assignment: CDR1 DFQATT and CDR2 SNEGSKA (reference sequence). The ends lost 3 bases at V and 2 bases at J; junction bases unmatched: 6. The CDR3 sequence is 16 residues long. The part of the CDR3 DNA that was read is TGCAGTGCTAGTGTCAGACTAGCGGGAGGGCCCTACGAG. As protein: CSASVRLAGGPYE. The complete CDR3 sequence is CSASVRLAGGPYEQYF.

This clone was detected only a few times. Read sequence stops 3 residues before the CDR3 end, and the germline J gene provides the missing end. The chain has TRBV19 and TRBJ1-2; 11 bases fit TRBD1. The ends lost 3 bases at V and 4 bases at J; junction bases unmatched: 10. CDR1 is LNHDA, CDR2 SQIVND, per germline (reference sequence). The CDR3 consists of 17 residues. CDR3 in amino acids: CASSINAGTGGRYGYTF. The sequenced CDR3 bases are TGTGCCAGTAGTATTAACGCCGGGACAGGGGGTCGCTATGGC.

This clone was counted a few times. The CDR3 is cut off 3 residues early in the read; its end comes from the germline J gene. The chain uses TRBV5-1 and TRBJ2-7; perhaps TRBD2 as D (5 bases). Germline V gives CDR1 SGHRS, CDR2 YFSETQ. The V end lost 1 base, the J end lost 1 base, and 9 bases lay between the germline ends. CDR3 length equals 14 residues. The CDR3 protein is CASSLLRGSYEQYF. The part of the CDR3 DNA that was read is TGCGCCAGCAGCTTGCTGCGCGGGTCCTACGAG.

To note about this clone: The read finishes 3 residues shy of the CDR3 end, and the germline J gene is used to complete it. Other DNA sequences in the same sample also yield this CDR3. The chain couples TRBV19 to TRBJ2-7; D uncertain. CDR1 and CDR2 (germline): LNHDA, SQIVND (reference sequence). CDR3 length: 14 amino acids. V lost 3 bases, J lost 1 base, and 10 bases lay in between. Incomplete CDR3 DNA: TGTGCCAGTAGTATCTCTGCCACTTCCTACGAG. The encoded protein is CASSISATSYE. The whole CDR3 region reads CASSISATSYEQYF.

Concerning this clone itself: The observed sequence ends 3 residues before the CDR3 terminus, with the missing tail filled in from the germline J gene. This chain uses TRBV19 with TRBJ2-3; TRBD2 matches at 12 bases. This CDR3 region has 16 residues. Germline assignment: CDR1 LNHDA and CDR2 SQIVND (reference sequence). J gave up 2 bases and V 5 bases, and 5 bases lay outside the gene matches. The CDR3 bases that were read are TGTGCCAGTAGTTCCGGACTAGCGGGATACACAGATACG. Translating gives CASSSGLAGYTDT. The whole CDR3 protein reads CASSSGLAGYTDTQYF.

A few counts support this clone. Read sequence stops 3 residues before the CDR3 end, and the germline J gene provides the missing end. At the DNA level, this CDR3 is encoded by other sequences in the same sample as well. The rearrangement uses TRBV7-2 and TRBJ2-7, with 10 nucleotides matching TRBD1. The V gene's germline CDR1 is SGHTA and CDR2 FQGNSA. The V segment lost 1 base and the J segment 6 bases; nucleotides outside the gene matches: 3. The CDR3 totals 14 residues. The CDR3 protein is CASSLVRTGGEQYF. The sequenced part of the CDR3 DNA is TGTGCCAGCAGCTTAGTCAGGACAGGGGGCGAG.

Worth noting for this clone: The CDR3 end falls 3 residues outside the read, so it is completed with the germline J gene. This chain joins TRBV7-6 and TRBJ1-6; D possibly corresponds to TRBD1 (6 bases). Germline CDR1 is SGHVS and CDR2 is FNYEAQ. The V end lost 2 bases, the J end lost 6 bases, and 17 bases lay between the germline ends. The length of the CDR3 is 17 residues. The CDR3 reads CASSLPKDRFFNSPLHF. Incomplete CDR3 DNA: TGTGCCAGCAGCTTACCGAAGGACAGATTTTTTAATTCACCC.

This clone was seen a few times. The read halts 3 residues ahead of the CDR3 end, with the missing end drawn from the germline J gene. V gene TRBV20-1 combines with J gene TRBJ2-5, with TRBD1 matching 8 bases. Per the germline V gene, CDR1 is DFQATT and CDR2 is SNEGSKA (reference sequence). With 0 bases clipped from V and 6 bases from J, the junction kept 6 bases outside the gene matches. CDR3 length equals 14 residues. The DNA read from the CDR3 is TGCAGTGCTAGAGAAGACAGGGGCACGCAGACC. Its protein product is CSAREDRGTQT. In full, the CDR3 is CSAREDRGTQTQYF.

This clone was counted a few times. The CDR3 extends 3 residues past the end of the read, so its final part is completed from the germline J gene. The chain links TRBV19 to TRBJ2-7, with 12 bases identical to TRBD2. The CDR3 length is 15 residues. Trimming removed 6 bases from V and 3 bases from J; junction bases left unmatched: 6. Germline-derived CDR1 and CDR2 are LNHDA and SQIVND (reference sequence). The CDR3 reads CASRLAGGSNYEQYF. Incomplete CDR3 DNA: TGTGCCAGTAGACTAGCGGGAGGATCCAACTACGAG.

As concerns this clone: The CDR3 goes on 3 residues after the read ends, and that part is filled in from the germline J gene. The genes are TRBV19 and TRBJ1-5, with 7 bases that match TRBD1. Per the germline V gene, CDR1 is LNHDA and CDR2 is SQIVND (reference sequence). This CDR3 region has 16 residues. J was trimmed by 0 bases and V by 4 bases; bases with no gene match: 6. Here the CDR3 reads CASSTGQSYSNQPQHF. CDR3 DNA (partial): TGTGCCAGTAGTACGGGACAGTCCTATAGCAATCAGCCC.